A selection of T cell receptor beta chains follows, all from one sample in a study of Graves' ophthalmopathy and Graves' hyperthyroidism. TCRdb ran MiXCR on the multiplex PCR reads and lists one entry per CDR3 protein. Among approximately 700,000 distinct CDR3 sequences listed, around 40% were seen once. Sequenced sample: peripheral blood. These TCRs come from an adult man with Graves' ophthalmopathy. Each CDR3 is given with its conserved first and last residue.

j_call: TRBJ2-5
v_call: TRBV7-2
cdr3_aa: CASSLKTSQETQYF

j_call: TRBJ2-5
v_call: TRBV7-3
cdr3_aa: CASSQGQGRETQYF

j_call: TRBJ1-6
v_call: TRBV29-1
cdr3_aa: CSVRAQGSNSPLHF

j_call: TRBJ2-7
v_call: TRBV2
cdr3_aa: CASSERTSGEQYF

j_call: TRBJ2-5
v_call: TRBV10-3
cdr3_aa: CAISERGQDRETQYF

j_call: TRBJ1-2
v_call: TRBV10-3
cdr3_aa: CASLREGRAYGYTF

j_call: TRBJ2-5
v_call: TRBV20-1
cdr3_aa: CSATGIQETQYF

j_call: TRBJ1-6
v_call: TRBV10-3
cdr3_aa: CASRDSFNSPLHF

j_call: TRBJ2-7
v_call: TRBV5-1
cdr3_aa: CASSLAGRTYEQYF

j_call: TRBJ1-4
v_call: TRBV11-2
cdr3_aa: CASSASGLANEKLFF

j_call: TRBJ1-3
v_call: TRBV7-8
cdr3_aa: CASSPGVFGNTIYF

j_call: TRBJ1-2
v_call: TRBV5-6
cdr3_aa: CASSSPRGVSYGYTF

j_call: TRBJ2-5
v_call: TRBV18
cdr3_aa: CASSLSRGAETQYF

j_call: TRBJ2-5
v_call: TRBV10-3
cdr3_aa: CASTSVGKSQETQYF

j_call: TRBJ2-7
v_call: TRBV29-1
cdr3_aa: CSVEVWLAGEQYF

j_call: TRBJ2-1
v_call: TRBV7-3
cdr3_aa: CASSLTGLSVGNEQFF

j_call: TRBJ2-5
v_call: TRBV2
cdr3_aa: CASSLGQGGRETQYF

j_call: TRBJ2-2
v_call: TRBV9
cdr3_aa: CASSFGLGASTGELFF